These 11 T cell receptor beta chains share one sample of origin, sequenced in a study of T cells in Graves' hyperthyroidism and ophthalmopathy (dated by TCRdb to about 2019). The library was prepared using multiplex PCR. The sequencer listed for this sample is Illumina HiSeq 2000. The TCR beta CDR3 regions were amplified from the RNA transcripts. For the first round of RT-PCR on the TCR CDR3, the HTBI primer set was used together with the Qiagen OneStep RT-PCR kit. The public sequencing data were trimmed at Q25 with fastp and processed into clonotypes with MiXCR by TCRdb, which kept only in-frame beta chains. Records with the same CDR3 protein are collapsed into one entry carrying the most frequent genes and DNA. The sample table shows 450,000 to 650,000 distinct CDR3 sequences, and around 20% are seen once. The leading ten clones occupy about a quarter of the sample. The sequencing sample was made of blood. All receptors come from a young man with Graves' hyperthyroidism.

This clonotype has only a few counts. A read error is possible here, since a much larger clone lies one base away. V is TRBV15 and J is TRBJ1-1; D remains unclear. V was pared by 0 bases and J by 1 base, with 9 bases between. The germline gives CDR1 LNHNV, CDR2 YYDKDF (reference sequence). The CDR3 totals 15 residues. This chain's CDR3 is CATSREVRGNTEAFF. The CDR3 bases are TGTGCCACCAGCAGAGAGGTTCGGGGGAACACTGAAGCTTTCTTT.

This clonotype was recorded a few times. This sequence joins TRBV4-1 and TRBJ2-7; maybe TRBD2 (5 bases). V lost 4 bases, J lost 5 bases, and 15 bases lay in between. Germline V gives CDR1 MGHRA, CDR2 YSYEKL. The CDR3 spans 14 residues. CDR3 loop: CASSPGGQRDEQYF. CDR3 DNA: TGCGCCAGCAGCCCGGGCGGGCAAAGGGACGAGCAGTACTTC.

This clonotype has ten or more counts. This rearrangement joins TRBV12-3 or TRBV12-4 to TRBJ1-5; unclear D gene. The V end lost 5 bases, the J end lost 3 bases, and 14 bases lay between the germline ends. This CDR3 is built from 15 residues. The CDR3 DNA reads as TGTGCCAGCAGTCAAAGCGGTGGCACCAATCAGCCCCAGCATTTT. It specifies CASSQSGGTNQPQHF.

The table lists this clonotype with many counts. The V and J genes are TRBV5-1 and TRBJ2-7; no clear D. Trimming removed 3 bases at V and 6 bases at J, with 10 bases between. The CDR3 is 12 amino acids. Looked up from germline, CDR1 is SGHRS and CDR2 is YFSETQ. The CDR3 reads CASSSPPSEQYF. The CDR3 DNA reads TGCGCCAGCAGCTCCCCCCCCTCCGAGCAGTACTTC.

As to this clonotype: A much bigger clone sits one base away, suggesting this may be a read error. The chain employs TRBV4-2 and TRBJ2-5; D is perhaps TRBD1 or TRBD2 (5 bases each). This CDR3 is 15 amino acids long. CDR1 is LGHNA and CDR2 is YNFKEQ in the germline V gene. The CDR3 DNA reads TGTGTCAGCAGCTCTTCCGGGACCCCAGAAGAGACCCAGTACTTC. It translates to CVSSSSGTPEETQYF.

In its sample, this clonotype was seen a few times. V usage is TRBV7-9 and J usage is TRBJ2-7; the D gene is possibly TRBD2 (6 bases). Germline V gene lookup returns CDR1 SEHNR and CDR2 FQNEAQ (reference sequence). The germline V and J ends were trimmed by 1 base and 4 bases, with 14 bases remaining between them. The CDR3 contains 15 residues. The CDR3 loop reads CASSLVVRGVYEQYF. The CDR3 nucleotides are TGTGCCAGCAGCTTAGTGGTGCGGGGCGTTTACGAGCAGTACTTC.

V usage is TRBV12-3 or TRBV12-4 and J usage is TRBJ1-1; D unclear. The CDR3 length is 14 residues. Trimming removed 7 bases at V and 1 base at J, with 13 bases between. The CDR3 DNA reads TGTGCCAGCACCCTAAGTCACCAGAACACTGAAGCTTTCTTT. As protein: CASTLSHQNTEAFF.

This clonotype appeared many times. The rearrangement joins TRBV5-1 to TRBJ1-2; TRBD1 agrees at 8 bases. Germline values: CDR1 SGHRS, CDR2 YFSETQ. The J segment lost 6 bases and the V segment lost 1 base, leaving 2 bases of the junction unmatched. The CDR3 totals 13 residues. The CDR3 loop reads CASSLLQGDGYTF. In DNA form, the CDR3 reads TGCGCCAGCAGCTTGTTACAGGGGGATGGCTACACCTTC.

The gene calls are TRBV24-1 and TRBJ1-1, with D perhaps TRBD1 (5 bases). Deletions cut 5 bases from V and 4 bases from J, with 10 bases between. The CDR3 contains 13 residues. Germline V lookup: CDR1 KGHDR, CDR2 SFDVKD. This chain's CDR3 is CATSGPGGTEAFF. The CDR3 DNA is TGTGCCACCAGTGGTCCGGGGGGCACTGAAGCTTTCTTT.

This clonotype was seen many times. The chain combines TRBV5-1 with TRBJ2-7; no clear D. V was pared by 0 bases and J by 1 base, with 20 bases between. This CDR3 comprises 18 residues. Looked up from germline, CDR1 is SGHRS and CDR2 is YFSETQ. The CDR3 loop reads CASSLVDFGARRSYEQYF. The CDR3 DNA reads TGCGCCAGCAGCTTGGTGGATTTCGGTGCCAGGCGGTCCTACGAGCAGTACTTC.

Ten or more counts support this clonotype. This chain uses TRBV30 with TRBJ1-1; possible D gene TRBD1, 6 bases. Trimming stripped 2 bases from V and 1 base from J, with 8 bases between. CDR3 length: 13 amino acids. Germline-derived CDR1 and CDR2 are GTSNPN and SVGIG (reference sequence). The CDR3 region has the DNA TGTGCCTGGAGTAGACAGGAGAACACTGAAGCTTTCTTT. It codes for CAWSRQENTEAFF. The variable domain in full, with the rest retrieved from reference TRBV30 and TRBJ1-1, is SQTIHQWPATLVQPVGSPLSLECTVEGTSNPNLYWYRQAAGRGLQLLFYSVGIGQISSEVPQNLSASRPQDRQFILSSKKLLLSDSGFYLCAWSRQENTEAFFGQGTRLTVV.